Sequencing of this T cell receptor beta chain was carried out in a study of OX40 agonist ivuxolimab in advanced cancers. For the study at large: The dose of intravenous ivuxolimab that patients received every 2 weeks ranged from 0.01 to 10 mg/kg. Patients undergoing dose escalation presented with hepatocellular carcinoma, melanoma, renal cell or head and neck cancer. Study-wide results and caveats: On average, CD8+ T cells showed a greater number of expanded clones than CD4+.

Points on this clone: Its antigen remains unidentified.

Clones were sequenced by immunoSEQ multiplex PCR, and TCRdb holds only the in-frame ones, with some missing. The sample has 60,000 or so clones, roughly 84% seen once. The specimen was CD4+ or CD8+ T cells sorted from blood, collected in a trial of the OX40 agonist ivuxolimab. This TCR was sampled from an adult with an advanced solid tumor such as melanoma, head and neck, liver or kidney cancer.

The CDR3 DNA reads TGTGCCAGCAGCTTCGGACTCGAAGCAGATACGCAGTATTTT. It encodes CASSFGLEADTQYF. J is TRBJ2-3 and V is TRBV5-6; possibly TRBD2 for D (5 bases). The length of the CDR3 is 14 residues. Trimming took 2 bases from V and 4 from J, leaving 11 bases between them. CDR1 SGHDT and CDR2 YYEEEE come from the germline V gene.